The present T cell receptor beta chain was sequenced within a study of CXCR3-negative and CXCR3-positive naive CD8 T cells. Study results and caveats: Compared with CXCR3-negative naive cells, CXCR3-positive naive cells showed more hydrophobic TRB CDR3s. For the naive subsets, surface CD5 was similar, and TCR strength was inferred from TRB CDR3 properties. Relative to memory CD8+ cells, whose diversity was much lower, both naive subsets had comparably high diversity.

In germline, CDR1 is DFQATT, CDR2 SNEGSKA (reference sequence). The CDR3 totals 14 residues. TRB cDNA was prepared as libraries by UMI-labeled 5' RACE. TCRdb reanalyzed the 5' RACE reads, giving one entry per CDR3 protein sequence and no DNA. The specimen's table records roughly 56,000 distinct CDR3 sequences. Regarding this clonotype: No antigen is known for it.

Cells that were CD45RO-CCR7+CD27+CD95- constituted naive CD8+ T cells. The rearrangement links TRBV20-1 to TRBJ1-5. The TCR comes from a human donor in good health. Some clones in this sample may be carry-over from other donors' samples. Sequencing was performed on naive CXCR3- CD8+ T cells from blood. Subset specified: CD45RO-CCR7+CD27+CD95- naive CD8+ T cells lacking CXCR3 (TNR3-). The CDR3 spells CSARGLASNQPQHF.